The entry below describes one T cell receptor beta chain. This CDR3 spans 14 amino acids. With 6 bases removed from V and 0 bases from J, the gap between germline ends came to 11 bases. CDR1 is MNHEY, CDR2 SVGAGI, per germline. This sample was included in a study of blood T cell repertoires in COVID-19. Study information: Some COVID-19 samples were acute and others convalescent; all came from the United States, Italy and Spain.

Measured with immunoSEQ multiplex PCR; TCRdb has only the in-frame clones, and not every one. The sample lists 65,000 to 90,000 clones; around 77% were seen once. Sequencing was performed on peripheral blood. This chain links TRBV6-5 with TRBJ1-1, with D unresolved. The sequence was obtained from a man between 65 and 79 years old with active or convalescent COVID-19. CDR3 DNA sequence: TGTGCCAGCAGGATTTCCCAGTTGAACACTGAAGCTTTCTTT. Encoded protein: CASRISQLNTEAFF.